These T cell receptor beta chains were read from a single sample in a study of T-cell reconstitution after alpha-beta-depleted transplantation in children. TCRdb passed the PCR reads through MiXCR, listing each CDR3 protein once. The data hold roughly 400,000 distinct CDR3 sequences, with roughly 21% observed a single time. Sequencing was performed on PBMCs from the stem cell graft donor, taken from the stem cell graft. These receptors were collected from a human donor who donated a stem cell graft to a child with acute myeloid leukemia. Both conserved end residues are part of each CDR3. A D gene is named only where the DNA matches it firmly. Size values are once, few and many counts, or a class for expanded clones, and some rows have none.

CDR3nt: TGTGCCAGCAGTCCACAGCCCTCGACTAGCGGTCCTTACAATGAGCAGTTCTTC; CDR3aa: CASSPQPSTSGPYNEQFF; v_gene: TRBV27; j_gene: TRBJ2-1; d_gene: TRBD2; abundance: NA
CDR3nt: TGTGCCAGCAGCTTTACAGGGGGCTGGGGCAATCAGCCCCAGCATTTT; CDR3aa: CASSFTGGWGNQPQHF; v_gene: TRBV7-2; j_gene: TRBJ1-5; d_gene: TRBD1; abundance: many
CDR3nt: TGTGCCATTGGGCCGGACGGGTTAACCACAGATACGCAGTATTTT; CDR3aa: CAIGPDGLTTDTQYF; v_gene: TRBV24-1; j_gene: TRBJ2-3; d_gene: NA; abundance: many
CDR3nt: TGCAGTGGTAGGCGGGCCTTCAATCAGCCCCAGCATTTT; CDR3aa: CSGRRAFNQPQHF; v_gene: TRBV20-1; j_gene: TRBJ1-5; d_gene: NA; abundance: NA
CDR3nt: TGTGCCAGCAGCTTAGCGGGGGGACACATGAACACTGAAGCTTTCTTT; CDR3aa: CASSLAGGHMNTEAFF; v_gene: TRBV7-6; j_gene: TRBJ1-1; d_gene: NA; abundance: NA
CDR3nt: TGCAGTGCTAGCGTGGCTAGGTCCGATGAGCAGTTCTTC; CDR3aa: CSASVARSDEQFF; v_gene: TRBV20-1; j_gene: TRBJ2-1; d_gene: NA; abundance: many
CDR3nt: TGTGCCAGCAGTTTAATCTACGAGCAGTACTTC; CDR3aa: CASSLIYEQYF; v_gene: TRBV12-3/TRBV12-4; j_gene: TRBJ2-7; d_gene: NA; abundance: many
CDR3nt: TGTGCCAGCAGCTTTGGGAAGGCAGGGGAATACGAGCAGTACTTC; CDR3aa: CASSFGKAGEYEQYF; v_gene: TRBV7-9; j_gene: TRBJ2-7; d_gene: NA; abundance: many
CDR3nt: TGCAGTGCATGGACAGGGGCCACGGATGGCTACACCTTC; CDR3aa: CSAWTGATDGYTF; v_gene: TRBV20-1; j_gene: TRBJ1-2; d_gene: TRBD1; abundance: NA
CDR3nt: TGTGCCAGCAGCCCTGGGACAGGATCACTGTATTTT; CDR3aa: CASSPGTGSLYF; v_gene: TRBV5-6; j_gene: TRBJ2-3; d_gene: TRBD1; abundance: NA
CDR3nt: TGTGCCAGCAGCATTCTGCGCGAGCAGTTCTTC; CDR3aa: CASSILREQFF; v_gene: TRBV4-2; j_gene: TRBJ2-1; d_gene: NA; abundance: many
CDR3nt: TGTGCCAGCAGTGACCTAGCCACAGATACGCAGTATTTT; CDR3aa: CASSDLATDTQYF; v_gene: TRBV6-4; j_gene: TRBJ2-3; d_gene: NA; abundance: many
CDR3nt: TGTGCCAGCAGCCAAGGCGACAGGGAGGCAGATACGCAGTATTTT; CDR3aa: CASSQGDREADTQYF; v_gene: TRBV4-2; j_gene: TRBJ2-3; d_gene: NA; abundance: few
CDR3nt: TGCAGCGGATACAGGGAAGGCAGAGATACGCAGTATTTT; CDR3aa: CSGYREGRDTQYF; v_gene: TRBV29-1; j_gene: TRBJ2-3; d_gene: NA; abundance: few
CDR3nt: TGTGCCAGCAGTTTATCAGGGTTTAGGGAGCAGTACTTC; CDR3aa: CASSLSGFREQYF; v_gene: TRBV27; j_gene: TRBJ2-7; d_gene: NA; abundance: few
CDR3nt: TGCAGCGTTGAACTAGCGGGAGGCAAGAGCTCCTACGAGCAGTACTTC; CDR3aa: CSVELAGGKSSYEQYF; v_gene: TRBV29-1; j_gene: TRBJ2-7; d_gene: TRBD2; abundance: few
CDR3nt: TGTGCCAGCAGCTCCGGGACGGGAAGCACAGATACGCAGTATTTT; CDR3aa: CASSSGTGSTDTQYF; v_gene: TRBV25-1; j_gene: TRBJ2-3; d_gene: NA; abundance: many
CDR3nt: TGTGCCAGCACCAAACGCTTGGCTAGCGGGAACACCGGGGAGCTGTTTTTT; CDR3aa: CASTKRLASGNTGELFF; v_gene: TRBV3-1; j_gene: TRBJ2-2; d_gene: TRBD2; abundance: NA
CDR3nt: TGTGCCAGCAGCCCGCTTAGAAGCGGGAGCTACAATGAGCAGTTCTTC; CDR3aa: CASSPLRSGSYNEQFF; v_gene: TRBV5-6; j_gene: TRBJ2-1; d_gene: TRBD2; abundance: many
CDR3nt: TGCAGTGCTAGAGATTTCCGGGGGAGAACAGATACGCAGTATTTT; CDR3aa: CSARDFRGRTDTQYF; v_gene: TRBV20-1; j_gene: TRBJ2-3; d_gene: NA; abundance: NA
CDR3nt: TGCGCCAGCAGCTCAAGCATCACAGATACGCAGTATTTT; CDR3aa: CASSSSITDTQYF; v_gene: TRBV5-1; j_gene: TRBJ2-3; d_gene: NA; abundance: few
CDR3nt: TGTGCCAGCAGCTTAACGGGAACGGGAGGACGCACCGGGGAGCTGTTTTTT; CDR3aa: CASSLTGTGGRTGELFF; v_gene: TRBV7-3; j_gene: TRBJ2-2; d_gene: TRBD2; abundance: many
CDR3nt: TGTGCCAGCAGCTCGACAGGGGGCAATGAGCAGTTCTTC; CDR3aa: CASSSTGGNEQFF; v_gene: TRBV2; j_gene: TRBJ2-1; d_gene: TRBD1; abundance: NA
CDR3nt: TGTGCCAGCAGCACCTCCGGGACAGGGTCCTACAATGAGCAGTTCTTC; CDR3aa: CASSTSGTGSYNEQFF; v_gene: TRBV7-9; j_gene: TRBJ2-1; d_gene: TRBD1; abundance: many
CDR3nt: TGCAGCGTTGAAGAGGGGAACACCGGGGAGCTGTTTTTT; CDR3aa: CSVEEGNTGELFF; v_gene: TRBV29-1; j_gene: TRBJ2-2; d_gene: NA; abundance: many
CDR3nt: TGTGCCAGCACCTCTGGGGGCTACGAGCAGTACTTC; CDR3aa: CASTSGGYEQYF; v_gene: TRBV5-5; j_gene: TRBJ2-7; d_gene: NA; abundance: NA
CDR3nt: TGCTGTGCTAGCGGCCACCCTAGCGGGAGGGCCGGATACGAGCAGTACTTC; CDR3aa: CCASGHPSGRAGYEQYF; v_gene: TRBV20-1; j_gene: TRBJ2-7; d_gene: TRBD2; abundance: few
CDR3nt: TGTGCCAGCAGCCCCAGTTCGGGGGTAGGCTATGGCTACACCTTC; CDR3aa: CASSPSSGVGYGYTF; v_gene: TRBV12-3/TRBV12-4; j_gene: TRBJ1-2; d_gene: NA; abundance: NA
CDR3nt: TGTGCCAGCAGTTTTACGAACACTGAAGCTTTCTTT; CDR3aa: CASSFTNTEAFF; v_gene: TRBV12-3/TRBV12-4; j_gene: TRBJ1-1; d_gene: NA; abundance: many
CDR3nt: TGTGCCAGCAGCTTAGGGCGGACCCAAAACAACAATGAGCAGTTCTTC; CDR3aa: CASSLGRTQNNNEQFF; v_gene: TRBV11-2; j_gene: TRBJ2-1; d_gene: NA; abundance: NA
CDR3nt: TGTGCCAGCAGCCTCTTTGGGCAGAGCACAGATACGCAGTATTTT; CDR3aa: CASSLFGQSTDTQYF; v_gene: TRBV12-3/TRBV12-4; j_gene: TRBJ2-3; d_gene: NA; abundance: few
CDR3nt: TGTGCCAGCACTTCAGGGCGGGAGTCAGATACGCAGTATTTT; CDR3aa: CASTSGRESDTQYF; v_gene: TRBV6-5; j_gene: TRBJ2-3; d_gene: TRBD2; abundance: many
CDR3nt: TGCGCCAGCAGCTCTCCGGGGTTCTACAATGAGCAGTTCTTC; CDR3aa: CASSSPGFYNEQFF; v_gene: TRBV5-1; j_gene: TRBJ2-1; d_gene: NA; abundance: NA
CDR3nt: TGTGCCAGCAGTTACCAGGGACCATACGAGCAGTACTTC; CDR3aa: CASSYQGPYEQYF; v_gene: TRBV12-3/TRBV12-4; j_gene: TRBJ2-7; d_gene: NA; abundance: many
CDR3nt: TGTGCCAGCAGCCAAAGGGACAGGCCCTACGAGCAGTACTTC; CDR3aa: CASSQRDRPYEQYF; v_gene: TRBV28; j_gene: TRBJ2-7; d_gene: TRBD1; abundance: many
CDR3nt: TGTGCCAGCAGCCAACTAGCGGGAATTGGCACAGATACGCAGTATTTT; CDR3aa: CASSQLAGIGTDTQYF; v_gene: TRBV4-2; j_gene: TRBJ2-3; d_gene: TRBD2; abundance: NA